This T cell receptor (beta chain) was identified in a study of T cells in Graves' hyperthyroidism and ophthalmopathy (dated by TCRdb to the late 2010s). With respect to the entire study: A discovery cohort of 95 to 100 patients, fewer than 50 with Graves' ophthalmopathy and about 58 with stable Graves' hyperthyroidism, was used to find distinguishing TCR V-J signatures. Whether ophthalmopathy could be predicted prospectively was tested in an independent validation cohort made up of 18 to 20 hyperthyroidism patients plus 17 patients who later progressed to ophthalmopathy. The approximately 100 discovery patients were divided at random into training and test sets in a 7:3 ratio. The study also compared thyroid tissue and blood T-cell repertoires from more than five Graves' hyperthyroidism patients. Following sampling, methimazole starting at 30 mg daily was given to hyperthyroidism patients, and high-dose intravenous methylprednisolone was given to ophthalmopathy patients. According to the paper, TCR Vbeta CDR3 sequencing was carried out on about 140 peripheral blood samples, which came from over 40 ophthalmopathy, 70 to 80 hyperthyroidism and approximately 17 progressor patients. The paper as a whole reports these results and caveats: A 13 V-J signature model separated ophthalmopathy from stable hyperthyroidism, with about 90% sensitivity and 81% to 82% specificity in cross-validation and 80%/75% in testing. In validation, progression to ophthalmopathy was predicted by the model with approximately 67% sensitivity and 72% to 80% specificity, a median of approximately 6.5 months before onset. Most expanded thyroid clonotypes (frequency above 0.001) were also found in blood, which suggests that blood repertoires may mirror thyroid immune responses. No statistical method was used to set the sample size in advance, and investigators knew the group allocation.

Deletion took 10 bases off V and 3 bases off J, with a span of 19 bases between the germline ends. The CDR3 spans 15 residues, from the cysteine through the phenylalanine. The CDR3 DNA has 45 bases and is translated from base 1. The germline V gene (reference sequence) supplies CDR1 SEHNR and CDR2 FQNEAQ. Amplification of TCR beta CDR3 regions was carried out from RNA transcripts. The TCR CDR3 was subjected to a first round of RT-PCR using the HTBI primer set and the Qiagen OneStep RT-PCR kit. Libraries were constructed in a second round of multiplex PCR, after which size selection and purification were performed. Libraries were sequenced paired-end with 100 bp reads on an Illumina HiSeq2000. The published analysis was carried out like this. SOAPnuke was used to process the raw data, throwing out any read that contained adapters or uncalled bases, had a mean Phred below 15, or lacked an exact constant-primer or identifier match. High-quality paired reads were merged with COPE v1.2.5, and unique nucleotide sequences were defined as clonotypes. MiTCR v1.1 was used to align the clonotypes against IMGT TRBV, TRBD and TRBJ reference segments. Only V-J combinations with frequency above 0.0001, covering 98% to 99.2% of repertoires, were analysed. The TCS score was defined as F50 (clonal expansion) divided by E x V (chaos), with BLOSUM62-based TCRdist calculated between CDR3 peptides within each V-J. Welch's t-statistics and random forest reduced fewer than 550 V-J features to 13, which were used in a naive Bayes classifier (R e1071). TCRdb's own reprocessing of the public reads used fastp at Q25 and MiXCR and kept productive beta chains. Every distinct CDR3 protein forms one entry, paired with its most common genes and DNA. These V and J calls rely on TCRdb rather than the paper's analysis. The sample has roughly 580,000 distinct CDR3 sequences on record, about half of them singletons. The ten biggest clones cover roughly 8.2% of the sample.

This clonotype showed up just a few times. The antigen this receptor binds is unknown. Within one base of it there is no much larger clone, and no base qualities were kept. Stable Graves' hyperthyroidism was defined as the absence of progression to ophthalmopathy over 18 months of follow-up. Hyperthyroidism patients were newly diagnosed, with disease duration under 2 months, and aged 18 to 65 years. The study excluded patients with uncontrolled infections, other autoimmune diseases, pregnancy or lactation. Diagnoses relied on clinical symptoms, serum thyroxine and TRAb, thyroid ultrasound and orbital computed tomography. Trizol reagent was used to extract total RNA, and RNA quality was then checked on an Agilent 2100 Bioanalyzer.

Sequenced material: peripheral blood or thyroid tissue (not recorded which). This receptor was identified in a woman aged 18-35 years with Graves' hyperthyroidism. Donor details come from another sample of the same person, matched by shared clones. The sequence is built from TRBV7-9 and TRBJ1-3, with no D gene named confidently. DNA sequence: TGTGCCAACTTGGATCTCCCCTCAAGTGGAAACACCATATATTTT. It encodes CANLDLPSSGNTIYF.